Listed below are T cell receptor beta chains from one sample, sequenced in a study of T cells in Graves' hyperthyroidism and ophthalmopathy. TCRdb redid the calling of the multiplex PCR reads with MiXCR, one entry per CDR3 protein. The sample holds approximately 690,000 distinct CDR3 sequences; about 14% are singletons and the top ten take around 13%. Specimen: blood. Receptors originate from a woman aged 45-59 years with Graves' ophthalmopathy. Each CDR3 is given with its conserved first and last residue. D genes are given only for firm matches. The size entry gives once, few, many or a size class.

j_call	d_call	v_call	clone_size	cdr3_nt	cdr3_aa
TRBJ1-1	.	TRBV11-2	many	TGTGCCAGCAGGCACAGGGAAACTGAAGCTTTCTTT	CASRHRETEAFF
TRBJ1-5	.	TRBV6-2/TRBV6-3	many	TGTGCCAGCAGTTACGAGGGCGTAGGACAGCCCCAGCATTTT	CASSYEGVGQPQHF
TRBJ1-1	.	TRBV2	many	TGTGCCAGCAGTGAAGCAGCGGTTCGACTCACTGAAGCTTTCTTT	CASSEAAVRLTEAFF
TRBJ2-2	TRBD2	TRBV7-9	many	TGTGCCAGCAGCTTAGCGAGCGGGGAAATGTTTTTT	CASSLASGEMFF
TRBJ2-1	.	TRBV11-3	many	TGTGCCAGCAGCTCGCTGGCGGCGTTGTTCGATGAGCAGTTCTTC	CASSSLAALFDEQFF
TRBJ2-1	.	TRBV20-1	few	TGCAGTGCTAGAGGAATTCCCTACAATGAGCAGTTCTTC	CSARGIPYNEQFF
TRBJ2-7	.	TRBV6-1	many	TGTGCCAGCAGTAGTAGGTTCCCGGGGCAGAGCTCCTACGAGCAGTACTTC	CASSSRFPGQSSYEQYF
TRBJ2-3	.	TRBV19	few	TGTGCCAGTAGTCCCGACCCATACACAGATACGCAGTATTTT	CASSPDPYTDTQYF
TRBJ2-3	.	TRBV2	many	TGTGCCAGCCGGGAGAACACAGATACGCAGTATTTT	CASRENTDTQYF
TRBJ1-1	.	TRBV24-1	few	TGTGCCACCAGCCTAGGCACTGAAGCTTTCTTT	CATSLGTEAFF